This TCR beta chain was sequenced for a study of blood T cell repertoires in COVID-19. Study at large: Samples of COVID-19 (acute and convalescent) were obtained from the United States, Italy and Spain. Nucleic acid was either cDNA or gDNA, and it came from T cells, B-cell-depleted T cells, or PBMCs.

Seattle patients were enrolled during active infection and followed longitudinally. The V end was cut by 1 base, the J end by 7 bases, with 8 bases between. CDR1 is MGHRA and CDR2 is YSYEKL in the germline V gene. The CDR3 has 13 residues. Authors' methods: Amplifying reference gene primers gave estimates of nucleated cell counts. The repertoire was sequenced with immunoSEQ multiplex PCR; TCRdb's copy has only in-frame clones and lacks some. That table supplies the V and J calls and clone size; D and trimming were determined from the DNA. The profile covers about 230,000 clones, with over 75% appearing a single time and roughly 11% taken by the ten largest.

Sequencing input: peripheral blood. The sequence was collected from a man in his forties or fifties with COVID-19, enrolled during active disease. V usage is TRBV4-1 and J usage is TRBJ2-1, with D possibly being TRBD2 (6 bases). The CDR3 is CASSQVGGNEQFF. The CDR3, as DNA: TGCGCCAGCAGCCAAGTCGGGGGAAATGAGCAGTTCTTC.